The next 25 T cell receptor beta chains were all read from a single sample in a study of T cell changes during pregnancy in multiple sclerosis. Here immunoSEQ multiplex PCR was the method, and the copy in TCRdb shows in-frame clones only, minus some. Seen here are tens of thousands of clones, approximately 92% observed once, and the top ten hold roughly 3%. The specimen comprised peripheral blood, sampled in the third trimester of pregnancy. Source of these receptors: a female donor in good health, enrolled as a control in a pregnancy study.

This chain links TRBV7-2 with TRBJ2-7; 12 nucleotides match TRBD2. CDR3 length equals 19 residues. J was trimmed by 0 bases and V by 1 base; bases with no gene match: 10. Germline V gives CDR1 SGHTA, CDR2 FQGNSA. The CDR3 nucleotides are TGTGCCAGCAGCTTAGGACTAGCGGGGGTAAAAAAAAGCTCCTACGAGCAGTACTTC. Translation gives CASSLGLAGVKKSSYEQYF.

The V gene is TRBV27, the J gene TRBJ1-2; TRBD1 matches at 11 bases. V was clipped by 6 bases and J by 2 bases; unmatched bases: 2. Per germline, CDR1 MNHEY and CDR2 SMNVEV (reference sequence). The CDR3 covers 14 residues. CDR3 DNA sequence: TGTGCCAGCAGGGGACAGGGGGTAAACTATGGCTACACCTTC. Its translation is CASRGQGVNYGYTF.

This clone is a singleton in its sample. The rearrangement joins TRBV7-9 to TRBJ2-1; the D is unclear. The CDR3 spans 13 residues. The V and J ends lost 1 base and 7 bases respectively, with 8 bases between them. CDR1 is SEHNR, CDR2 FQNEAQ, per germline (reference sequence). DNA of the CDR3: TGTGCCAGCAGCTTAGGGCAGTTAAATGAGCAGTTCTTC. Its translation is CASSLGQLNEQFF.

This clone occurred once. The V call is TRBV27, the J call TRBJ2-7; perhaps TRBD2 as D (5 bases). There are 11 residues in the CDR3. Germline-derived CDR1 and CDR2 are MNHEY and SMNVEV (reference sequence). V lost 8 bases and J 6 bases, leaving 11 bases between the germline ends. As DNA, the CDR3 is TGTGCCAGCCCATGGGAGATCGAGCAGTACTTC. Translated, it gives CASPWEIEQYF.

V gene TRBV27 combines with J gene TRBJ2-3; no clear D. From germline, CDR1 is MNHEY and CDR2 SMNVEV (reference sequence). The CDR3 has 13 amino acids. Trimming pared 7 bases from V and 2 bases from J, leaving 10 bases between. The CDR3 reads CASTLRSTDTQYF. For the CDR3, the DNA is TGTGCCAGCACCCTACGGTCCACAGATACGCAGTATTTT.

The J gene is TRBJ2-3, the V gene TRBV4-2, with TRBD2 identical over 16 bases. V gave up 4 bases and J gave up 5 bases; unmatched junction bases: 9. The CDR3 consists of 18 residues. Germline V gene data show CDR1 as LGHNA and CDR2 as YNFKEQ. CDR3 nucleotides: TGTGCCAGCAGCCTTACCGGGACTAGCGGGGGGGCGGGAGATACGCAGTATTTT. This codes for CASSLTGTSGGAGDTQYF.

The gene calls are TRBV5-1 and TRBJ2-2, with 9 bases aligning to TRBD1. CDR3 length: 17 residues. CDR1 and CDR2 (germline): SGHRS, YFSETQ. Trimming cost V 0 bases and J 4 bases; bases outside gene matches: 7. CDR3: CASSLATGGDVTGELFF. The CDR3 nucleotides are TGCGCCAGCAGCTTGGCCACAGGGGGCGATGTCACCGGGGAGCTGTTTTTT.

V and J are TRBV18 and TRBJ1-5; TRBD1 matches 12 bases. The CDR3 sequence is 16 residues long. V was clipped by 0 bases and J by 6 bases; unmatched bases: 3. Per the germline V gene, CDR1 is KGHSH and CDR2 is LQKENI. The CDR3 protein is CASSPPGQGAVQPQHF. The CDR3 DNA is TGTGCCAGCTCACCACCGGGACAGGGGGCTGTTCAGCCCCAGCATTTT.

The chain joins TRBV7-8 to TRBJ2-3; 8 bases map to TRBD2. The germline gives CDR1 SGHVS, CDR2 FQNEAQ. The CDR3 sequence is 16 residues long. V gave up 1 base and J gave up 4 bases; unmatched junction bases: 7. The CDR3 DNA is TGTGCCAGCAGCTTAGGAGGAGCGGGAGACCCAGATACGCAGTATTTT. It codes for CASSLGGAGDPDTQYF. The whole variable domain, filled in from reference TRBV7-8 and TRBJ2-3, reads GAGVSQSPRYKVAKRGQDVALRCDPISGHVSLFWYQQALGQGPEFLTYFQNEAQLDKSGLPSDRFFAERPEGSVSTLKIQRTQQEDSAVYLCASSLGGAGDPDTQYFGPGTRLTVL.

The CDR3, as DNA: TGTGCCAGTAGTCTTGCGGATACGCAGTATTTT. Encoded protein: CASSLADTQYF. The chain carries TRBV19 and TRBJ2-3; D gene uncertain. Germline values: CDR1 LNHDA, CDR2 SQIVND (reference sequence). Trimming removed 5 bases at V and 6 bases at J, with 6 bases between. The CDR3 sequence is 11 residues long.

V usage is TRBV4-1 and J usage is TRBJ1-5; D remains unclear. V was trimmed by 0 bases and J by 0 bases, leaving 12 bases between them. This CDR3 region has 17 residues. The germline V gene encodes CDR1 MGHRA and CDR2 YSYEKL. CDR3 nucleotide sequence: TGCGCCAGCAGCCAAGAAGGTTCGCGGAATAGCAATCAGCCCCAGCATTTT. Residues: CASSQEGSRNSNQPQHF.

This clone was recorded once. V usage is TRBV28 and J usage is TRBJ2-5, with 9 bases aligning to TRBD2. Germline lookup yields CDR1 MDHEN and CDR2 SYDVKM. V was pared by 7 bases and J by 4 bases, with 31 bases of the junction left unmatched. The CDR3 runs to 22 residues. The chain's CDR3 is CASNTLRGWMAGGPKAPETQYF. The CDR3 DNA follows: TGTGCCAGCAACACCCTACGGGGGTGGATGGCGGGAGGGCCTAAAGCCCCAGAGACCCAGTACTTC.

The chain carries TRBV6-5 and TRBJ1-6; TRBD1 matches at 9 bases. The trim removed 4 bases at V and 9 bases at J, leaving 7 bases unmatched. Germline V lookup: CDR1 MNHEY, CDR2 SVGAGI. The CDR3 is made up of 15 amino acids. CDR3 region: CASSFDRGLSSPLHF. Written as DNA, the CDR3 is TGTGCCAGCAGTTTCGACAGGGGGTTGAGTTCACCCCTCCACTTT.

The chain has TRBV10-3 and TRBJ1-2; D unclear. The CDR3 length is 16 residues. Germline V gene data show CDR1 as ENHRY and CDR2 as SYGVKD. V shed 0 bases and J shed 5 bases, with 16 bases lying between them. The CDR3, as DNA: TGTGCCATCAGTGAGTCCCGGGCCCGGTCGGGATATGGCTACACCTTC. Translation gives CAISESRARSGYGYTF.

J is TRBJ2-1 and V is TRBV25-1, with 9 bases fitting TRBD2. Trimming took 2 bases from V and 11 from J; bases not matched to a gene: 7. Germline CDR1 and CDR2: MGHDK and SYGVNS. The CDR3 loop spans 14 amino acids. The chain's CDR3 is CASSEVLAGDKQFF. The CDR3 DNA is TGTGCCAGCAGTGAAGTTTTAGCGGGAGACAAGCAGTTCTTC.

The chain links TRBV5-1 to TRBJ2-2; 10 positions match TRBD2. Germline-derived CDR1 and CDR2 are SGHRS and YFSETQ. The CDR3 is 16 residues long. V shed 2 bases and J 3 bases; nucleotides not matched to a gene: 4. CDR3 loop: CASSFLAGDDTGELFF. The CDR3 DNA reads as TGCGCCAGCAGCTTCCTAGCGGGGGACGACACCGGGGAGCTGTTTTTT.

The V call is TRBV19, the J call TRBJ1-3, with a tentative D call TRBD1 (5 bases). CDR1 LNHDA and CDR2 SQIVND come from the germline V gene (reference sequence). V gave up 5 bases and J gave up 2 bases, with 16 bases separating them. This CDR3 has 16 amino acids. As DNA, the CDR3 is TGTGCCAGTAGTCTCTCCTTCCAAGGGGCTGGAAACACCATATATTTT. Its translation: CASSLSFQGAGNTIYF.

This chain uses TRBV6-1 with TRBJ1-4; D is perhaps TRBD1 (5 bases). V dropped 6 bases and J dropped 2 bases, with 13 bases sitting between them. Germline assignment: CDR1 MNHNS and CDR2 SASEGT. This CDR3 comprises 15 residues. CDR3 DNA sequence: TGTGCCAGCAGCGAAATTGGGGGGACTAATGAAAAACTGTTTTTT. Its protein product is CASSEIGGTNEKLFF.

The CDR3 sequence: CASSHPTGRWVGYTF. The CDR3 coding sequence is TGTGCCAGCAGCCACCCGACAGGGAGATGGGTCGGCTACACCTTC. This chain uses TRBV5-6 with TRBJ1-2, with 7 bases aligning to TRBD1. The junction had 14 bases not matched to a gene; V was cut back by 4 bases and J by 8 bases. CDR1 and CDR2 (germline): SGHDT, YYEEEE. The CDR3 runs 15 residues.

V and J are TRBV28 and TRBJ1-5; TRBD1 aligns across 8 bases. CDR3 length: 16 residues. CDR1 MDHEN and CDR2 SYDVKM come from the germline V gene. J was trimmed by 1 base and V by 3 bases; bases with no gene match: 5. The CDR3 loop reads CASSLAAGGSNQPQHF. CDR3 in DNA: TGTGCCAGCAGTTTGGCTGCAGGGGGCAGCAATCAGCCCCAGCATTTT. Supplemented by reference TRBV28 and TRBJ1-5, the full variable domain reads DVKVTQSSRYLVKRTGEKVFLECVQDMDHENMFWYRQDPGLGLRLIYFSYDVKMKEKGDIPEGYSVSREKKERFSLILESASTNQTSMYLCASSLAAGGSNQPQHFGDGTRLSIL.

This rearrangement joins TRBV15 to TRBJ2-5; 8 nucleotides match TRBD1. The ends lost 4 bases at V and 5 bases at J; junction bases unmatched: 6. The CDR3 consists of 14 residues. Per the germline V gene, CDR1 is LNHNV and CDR2 is YYDKDF (reference sequence). The CDR3 DNA reads TGTGCCACCAGCACAGACAGGGGAATGGAGACCCAGTACTTC. Translating gives CATSTDRGMETQYF. Looking up the rest from reference TRBV15 and TRBJ2-5 gives the full variable domain: DAMVIQNPRYQVTQFGKPVTLSCSQTLNHNVMYWYQQKSSQAPKLLFHYYDKDFNNEADTPDNFQSRRPNTSFCFLDIRSPGLGDTAMYLCATSTDRGMETQYFGPGTRLLVL.

J is TRBJ2-2 and V is TRBV2; no definite D call. The V end lost 4 bases, the J end lost 5 bases, and 14 bases lay between the germline ends. CDR3 length: 15 residues. Germline CDR1 reads SNHLY; CDR2 reads FYNNEI. The CDR3 bases are TGTGCCAGCAGTGTGCCTAATCCCAATACCGGGGAGCTGTTTTTT. Translation: CASSVPNPNTGELFF.

The V and J genes are TRBV6-1 and TRBJ1-2; 11 bases agree with TRBD1. The CDR3 totals 13 residues. Looked up from germline, CDR1 is MNHNS and CDR2 is SASEGT. Germline trimming cut 6 bases from V and 6 bases from J; bases unmatched to any gene: 3. CDR3 sequence (DNA): TGTGCCAGCAGGAGGACAGGGGGCAATGGCTACACCTTC. Translation: CASRRTGGNGYTF.

J is TRBJ1-5 and V is TRBV15; 11 nucleotides agree with TRBD1. Germline CDR1 LNHNV, CDR2 YYDKDF (reference sequence). V was pared by 7 bases and J by 6 bases, with 11 bases of the junction left unmatched. The CDR3 sequence is 16 residues long. This CDR3 reads CATTAGTGGNSQPQHF. CDR3 DNA sequence: TGTGCCACCACCGCCGGGACAGGGGGGAATAGTCAGCCCCAGCATTTT.

This clone was found once. V gene TRBV7-7 combines with J gene TRBJ2-3; 9 nucleotides line up with TRBD2. With V trimmed by 5 bases and J by 5 bases, 2 bases remained unmatched. The V gene's germline CDR1 is SSHAT and CDR2 FNYEAQ (reference sequence). The CDR3 is made up of 13 amino acids. CDR3 DNA: TGTGCCAGCAGCGGGCGGGGGGGAGATACGCAGTATTTT. Protein product: CASSGRGGDTQYF.